This record looks at one T cell receptor beta chain sequence and its context. Antigen unknown. TCR beta cDNA libraries included unique molecular identifiers. Via MiXCR, TCRdb re-called the PCR reads, giving one row per CDR3 protein. The sample has hundreds of thousands of distinct CDR3 sequences; 35% to 45% are singletons. The CDR3 consists of 17 residues. Germline trimming cut 1 base from V and 7 bases from J; bases unmatched to any gene: 8. CDR1 SEHNR and CDR2 FQNEAQ come from the germline V gene (reference sequence). The sample belongs to a study of post-analysis software for immune sequencing data. At the level of the study: Both relapsing-remitting and secondary progressive multiple sclerosis featured among the disease courses, as did progressive-relapsing multiple sclerosis.

General study results and limits: TRBV segments more frequent in patients than in controls numbered roughly 5 and included TRBV5-6, TRBV5-1 and TRBV20-1. Those with multiple sclerosis, the patient group, showed significantly lower normalized Chao1 diversity than controls. With F measure, samples from one preparation batch clustered together strongly.

The V and J genes are TRBV7-9 and TRBJ1-6; 9 bases align to TRBD1. Sequenced input: blood. The receptor was derived from a girl aged 2 to 9 with multiple sclerosis. CDR3: CASSLGGQGLGNSPLHF. The CDR3 nucleotides are TGTGCCAGCAGCTTAGGGGGACAGGGCTTGGGAAATTCACCCCTCCACTTT. The variable domain in full, completed from reference TRBV7-9 and TRBJ1-6, reads DTGVSQNPRHKITKRGQNVTFRCDPISEHNRLYWYRQTLGQGPEFLTYFQNEAQLEKSRLLSDRFSAERPKGSFSTLEIQRTEQGDSAMYLCASSLGGQGLGNSPLHFGNGTRLTVT.